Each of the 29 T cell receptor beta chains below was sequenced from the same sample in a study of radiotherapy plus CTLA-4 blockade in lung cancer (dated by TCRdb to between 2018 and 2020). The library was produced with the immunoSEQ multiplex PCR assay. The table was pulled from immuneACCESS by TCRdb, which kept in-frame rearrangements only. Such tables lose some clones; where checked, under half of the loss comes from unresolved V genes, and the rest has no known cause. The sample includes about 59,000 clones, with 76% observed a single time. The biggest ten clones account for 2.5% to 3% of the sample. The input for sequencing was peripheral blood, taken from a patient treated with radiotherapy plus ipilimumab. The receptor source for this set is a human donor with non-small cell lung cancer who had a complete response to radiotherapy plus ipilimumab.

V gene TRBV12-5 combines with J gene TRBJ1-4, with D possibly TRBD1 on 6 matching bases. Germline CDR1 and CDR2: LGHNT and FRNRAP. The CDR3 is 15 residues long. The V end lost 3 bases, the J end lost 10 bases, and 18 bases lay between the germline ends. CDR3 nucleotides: TGTGCTAGTGGTTTATCGACAGGCACCTTTGCAAAACTGTTTTTT. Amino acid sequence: CASGLSTGTFAKLFF.

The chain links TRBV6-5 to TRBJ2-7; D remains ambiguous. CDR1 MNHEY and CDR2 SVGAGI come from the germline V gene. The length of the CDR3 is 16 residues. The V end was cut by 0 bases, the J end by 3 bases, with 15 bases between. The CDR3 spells CASSYSRSLPYYEQYF. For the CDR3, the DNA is TGTGCCAGCAGTTACTCGAGAAGTCTACCATACTACGAGCAGTACTTC.

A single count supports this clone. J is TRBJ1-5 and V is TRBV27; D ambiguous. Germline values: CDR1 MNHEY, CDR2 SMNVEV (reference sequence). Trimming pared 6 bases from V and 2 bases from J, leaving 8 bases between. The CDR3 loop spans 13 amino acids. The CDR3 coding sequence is TGTGCCAGCAGGAAAGAGCGCAATCAGCCCCAGCATTTT. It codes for CASRKERNQPQHF.

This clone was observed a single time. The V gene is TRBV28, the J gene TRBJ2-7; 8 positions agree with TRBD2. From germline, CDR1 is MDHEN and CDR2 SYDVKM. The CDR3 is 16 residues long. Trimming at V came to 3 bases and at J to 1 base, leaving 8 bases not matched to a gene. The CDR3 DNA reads TGTGCCAGCAGTTTCCCGGTGGTAGCGGGGTCCTACGAGCAGTACTTC. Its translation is CASSFPVVAGSYEQYF.

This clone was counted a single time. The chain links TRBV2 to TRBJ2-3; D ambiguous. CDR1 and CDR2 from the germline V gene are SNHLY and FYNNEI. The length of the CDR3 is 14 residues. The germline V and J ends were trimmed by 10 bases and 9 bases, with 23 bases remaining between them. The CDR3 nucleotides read TGTGCCACCAGGAATCCAAGCGCCGCCTGGACGCAGTATTTT. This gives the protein CATRNPSAAWTQYF.

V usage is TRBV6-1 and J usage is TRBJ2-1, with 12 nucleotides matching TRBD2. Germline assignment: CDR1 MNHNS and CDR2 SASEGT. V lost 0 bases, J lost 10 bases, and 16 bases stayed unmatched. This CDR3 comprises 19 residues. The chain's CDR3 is CASSEAASGRALISEEQFF. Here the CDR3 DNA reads TGTGCCAGCAGTGAAGCGGCTAGCGGGAGGGCCTTAATATCAGAGGAGCAGTTCTTC.

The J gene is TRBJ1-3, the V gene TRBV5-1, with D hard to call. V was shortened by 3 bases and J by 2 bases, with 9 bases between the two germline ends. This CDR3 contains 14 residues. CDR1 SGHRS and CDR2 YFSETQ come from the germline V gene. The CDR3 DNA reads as TGCGCCAGCAGCTCGAGTAGTGCTGGAAACACCATATATTTT. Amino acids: CASSSSSAGNTIYF.

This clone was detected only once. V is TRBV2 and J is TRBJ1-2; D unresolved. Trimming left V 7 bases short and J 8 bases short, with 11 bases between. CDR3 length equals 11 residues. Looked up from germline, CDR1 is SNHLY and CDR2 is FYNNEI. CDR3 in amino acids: CASKEVRGYTF. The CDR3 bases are TGTGCCAGCAAGGAGGTCAGGGGCTACACCTTC.

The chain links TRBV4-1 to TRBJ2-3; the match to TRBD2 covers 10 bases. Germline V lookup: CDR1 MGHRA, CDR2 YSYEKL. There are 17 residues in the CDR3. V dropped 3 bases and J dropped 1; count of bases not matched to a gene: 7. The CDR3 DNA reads TGCGCCAGCAGCCACCTAATAGCGGGGGGAGGCACAGATACGCAGTATTTT. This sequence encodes CASSHLIAGGGTDTQYF.

CDR3 bases: TGCGCCAGCAGCCCATCCACGACAGGGGAAGGAATTGCTTTCTTT. Protein product: CASSPSTTGEGIAFF. The chain is built from TRBV4-3 and TRBJ1-1; TRBD1 aligns across 8 bases. The V segment lost 4 bases and the J segment 11 bases; nucleotides outside the gene matches: 15. The germline CDR1 and CDR2 sequences are LGHNA and YSLEER. The CDR3 runs 15 residues.

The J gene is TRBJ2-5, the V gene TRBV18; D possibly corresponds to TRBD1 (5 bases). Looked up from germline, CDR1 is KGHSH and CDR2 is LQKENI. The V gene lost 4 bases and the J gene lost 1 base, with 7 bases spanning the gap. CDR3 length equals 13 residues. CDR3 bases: TGTGCCAGCTCACGTGACAGCCAAGAGACCCAGTACTTC. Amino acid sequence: CASSRDSQETQYF.

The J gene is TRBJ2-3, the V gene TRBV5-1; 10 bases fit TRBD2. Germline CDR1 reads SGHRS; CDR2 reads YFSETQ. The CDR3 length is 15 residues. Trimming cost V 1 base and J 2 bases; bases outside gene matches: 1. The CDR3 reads CASSLSGRDTDTQYF. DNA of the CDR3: TGCGCCAGCAGCTTGAGCGGGAGGGACACAGATACGCAGTATTTT. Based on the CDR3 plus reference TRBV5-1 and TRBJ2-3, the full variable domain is KAGVTQTPRYLIKTRGQQVTLSCSPISGHRSVSWYQQTPGQGLQFLFEYFSETQRNKGNFPGRFSGRQFSNSRSEMNVSTLELGDSALYLCASSLSGRDTDTQYFGPGTRLTVL.

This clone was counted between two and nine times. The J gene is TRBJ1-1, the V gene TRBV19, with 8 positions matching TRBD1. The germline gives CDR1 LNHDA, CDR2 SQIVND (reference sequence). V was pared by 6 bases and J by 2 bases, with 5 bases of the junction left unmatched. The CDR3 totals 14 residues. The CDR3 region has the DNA TGTGCCAGTAGGAACAGGGGGAGTAACACTGAAGCTTTCTTT. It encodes CASRNRGSNTEAFF.

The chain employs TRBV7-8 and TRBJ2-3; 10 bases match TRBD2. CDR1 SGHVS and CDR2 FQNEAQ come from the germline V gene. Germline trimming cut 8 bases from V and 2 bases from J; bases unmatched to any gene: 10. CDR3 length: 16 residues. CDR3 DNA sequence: TGTGCCAGCGGTATTCGACTAGCGGGTTTCACAGATACGCAGTATTTT. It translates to CASGIRLAGFTDTQYF.

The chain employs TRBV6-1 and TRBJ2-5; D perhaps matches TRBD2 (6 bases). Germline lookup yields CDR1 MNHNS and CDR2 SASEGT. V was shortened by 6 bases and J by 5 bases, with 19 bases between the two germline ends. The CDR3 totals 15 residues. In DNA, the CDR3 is TGTGCCAGCAGCTTTAGAATAGCGGTGGGGGAGACCCAGTACTTC. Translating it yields CASSFRIAVGETQYF.

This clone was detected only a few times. CDR3 bases: TGTGCCAGCAGTTATTCCCCACCCCAGGACTACACCTTC. It yields the protein CASSYSPPQDYTF. The J gene is TRBJ1-2, the V gene TRBV6-5, with unresolved D. CDR3 length: 13 residues. Trimming cost V 3 bases and J 10 bases, with 15 bases left between them. Germline CDR1 MNHEY, CDR2 SVGAGI.

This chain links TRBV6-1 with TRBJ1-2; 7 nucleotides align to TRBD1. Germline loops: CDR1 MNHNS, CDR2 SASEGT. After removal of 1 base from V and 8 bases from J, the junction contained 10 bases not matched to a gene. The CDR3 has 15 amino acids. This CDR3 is CASSEGRGQIGGYTF. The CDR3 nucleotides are TGTGCCAGCAGTGAAGGGAGGGGGCAGATCGGCGGCTACACCTTC.

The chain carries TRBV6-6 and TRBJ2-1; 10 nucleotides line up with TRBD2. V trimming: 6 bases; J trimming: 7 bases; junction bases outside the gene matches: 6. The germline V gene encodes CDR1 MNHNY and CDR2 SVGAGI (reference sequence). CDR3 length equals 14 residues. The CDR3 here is CASRGGLALNEQFF. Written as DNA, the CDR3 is TGTGCCAGCAGAGGGGGACTAGCGTTGAATGAGCAGTTCTTC.

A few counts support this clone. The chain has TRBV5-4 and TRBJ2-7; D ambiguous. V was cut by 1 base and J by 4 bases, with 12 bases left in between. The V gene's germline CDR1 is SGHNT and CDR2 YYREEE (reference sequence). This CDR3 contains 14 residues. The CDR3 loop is CASSLWPRRYEQYF. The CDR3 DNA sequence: TGTGCCAGCAGCTTGTGGCCTCGAAGATACGAGCAGTACTTC.

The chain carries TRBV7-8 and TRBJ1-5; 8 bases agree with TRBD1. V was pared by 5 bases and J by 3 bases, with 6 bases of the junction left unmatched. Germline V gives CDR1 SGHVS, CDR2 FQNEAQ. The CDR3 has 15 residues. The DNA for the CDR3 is TGTGCCAGCAGCCGACAGACAGGGGTCAATCAGCCCCAGCATTTT. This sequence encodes CASSRQTGVNQPQHF.

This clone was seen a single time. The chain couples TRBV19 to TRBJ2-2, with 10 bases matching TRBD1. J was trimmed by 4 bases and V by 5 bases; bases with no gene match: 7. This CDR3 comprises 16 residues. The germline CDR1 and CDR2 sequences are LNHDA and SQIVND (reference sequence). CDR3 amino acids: CASSPPGTGATGELFF. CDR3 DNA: TGTGCCAGTAGTCCCCCCGGGACAGGGGCCACCGGGGAGCTGTTTTTT.

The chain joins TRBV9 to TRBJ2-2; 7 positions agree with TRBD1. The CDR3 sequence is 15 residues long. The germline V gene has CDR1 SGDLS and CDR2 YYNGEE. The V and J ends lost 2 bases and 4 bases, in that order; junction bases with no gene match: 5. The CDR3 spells CASSVQTGLTGELFF. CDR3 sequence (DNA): TGTGCCAGCAGCGTTCAGACAGGGCTCACCGGGGAGCTGTTTTTT. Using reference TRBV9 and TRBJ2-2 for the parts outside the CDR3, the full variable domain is DSGVTQTPKHLITATGQRVTLRCSPRSGDLSVYWYQQSLDQGLQFLIQYYNGEERAKGNILERFSAQQFPDLHSELNLSSLELGDSALYFCASSVQTGLTGELFFGEGSRLTVL.

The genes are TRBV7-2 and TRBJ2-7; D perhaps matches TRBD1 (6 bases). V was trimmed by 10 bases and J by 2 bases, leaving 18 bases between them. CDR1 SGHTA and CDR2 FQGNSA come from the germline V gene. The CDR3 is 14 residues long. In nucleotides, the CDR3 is TGTGCCACCAACCCTCAGGGGACGACCTACGAGCAGTACTTC. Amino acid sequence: CATNPQGTTYEQYF.

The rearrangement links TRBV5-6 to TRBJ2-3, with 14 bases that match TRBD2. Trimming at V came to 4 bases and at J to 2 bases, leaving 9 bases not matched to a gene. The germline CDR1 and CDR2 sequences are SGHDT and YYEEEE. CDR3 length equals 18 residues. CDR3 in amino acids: CASSPTGTSGGYTDTQYF. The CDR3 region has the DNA TGTGCCAGCAGCCCTACCGGGACTAGCGGGGGTTACACAGATACGCAGTATTTT.

The CDR3 reads CASSLGGEYYNEQFF. The DNA of the CDR3 is TGTGCCAGCAGCTTGGGGGGAGAGTACTACAATGAGCAGTTCTTC. The chain is built from TRBV7-3 and TRBJ2-1; a possible D gene is TRBD2 (6 bases). CDR3 length: 15 amino acids. Trimming took off 3 bases at V and 3 bases at J, with 12 bases between the two ends. Per the germline V gene, CDR1 is SGHTA and CDR2 is FQGTGA.

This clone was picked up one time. CDR3 sequence reads: CASTPTGYEQYF. CDR3 coding DNA: TGTGCCAGCACCCCGACAGGCTACGAGCAGTACTTC. The chain links TRBV2 to TRBJ2-7; TRBD1 might be the D (6 bases). The CDR3 runs to 12 residues. V gave up 7 bases and J gave up 3 bases, with 10 bases separating them. Germline CDR1 SNHLY, CDR2 FYNNEI.

The CDR3 sequence: CASSSTSGSSYEQYF. CDR3 DNA: TGTGCCAGCAGCTCGACTAGCGGGAGCTCCTACGAGCAGTACTTC. The V call is TRBV6-5, the J call TRBJ2-7, with 12 bases fitting TRBD2. The trim removed 6 bases at V and 0 bases at J, leaving 3 bases unmatched. The germline V gene encodes CDR1 MNHEY and CDR2 SVGAGI. The CDR3 length is 15 residues.

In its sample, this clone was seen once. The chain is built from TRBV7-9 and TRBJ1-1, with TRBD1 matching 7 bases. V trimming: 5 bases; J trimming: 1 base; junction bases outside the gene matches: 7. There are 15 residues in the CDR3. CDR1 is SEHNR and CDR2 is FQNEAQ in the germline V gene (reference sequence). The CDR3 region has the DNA TGTGCCAGCAGCCCTAGACAGGGAGCGAACACTGAAGCTTTCTTT. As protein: CASSPRQGANTEAFF.

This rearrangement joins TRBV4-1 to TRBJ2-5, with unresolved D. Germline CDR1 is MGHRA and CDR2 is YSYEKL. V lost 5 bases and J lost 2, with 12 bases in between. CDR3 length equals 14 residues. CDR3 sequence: CASSKLSRQETQYF. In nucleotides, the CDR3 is TGCGCCAGCAGCAAACTTAGCAGACAAGAGACCCAGTACTTC.